Here is one T cell receptor (beta chain) with its context. Its antigen remains unknown. The normal lung sample lay at least 3 cm, and maximally far, from the tumour. The sample belongs to a study of immune cell composition in non-small cell lung cancer. Across the whole study: Histologic subtype was mainly adenocarcinoma or squamous cell carcinoma.

Produced via immunoSEQ multiplex PCR; TCRdb's table is partial and in-frame only. The sample has about 3,400 clones; about four fifths are singletons. Study observations and caveats: Tumour-associated clones >0.5% occurred in roughly 30% of adenocarcinomas, roughly 75% of squamous.

V gave up 2 bases and J gave up 4 bases, with 9 bases separating them. The CDR3 is 13 amino acids. Germline-derived CDR1 and CDR2 are SGHDT and YYEEEE. This TCR was sampled from a human donor with non-small cell lung cancer. What was sequenced was non-adjacent lung tissue. V gene TRBV5-6 combines with J gene TRBJ1-1, with D perhaps matching TRBD1 (6 bases). The CDR3 sequence: CASSLGGGTEAFF. The CDR3 nucleotides read TGTGCCAGCAGCTTAGGGGGGGGCACTGAAGCTTTCTTT.